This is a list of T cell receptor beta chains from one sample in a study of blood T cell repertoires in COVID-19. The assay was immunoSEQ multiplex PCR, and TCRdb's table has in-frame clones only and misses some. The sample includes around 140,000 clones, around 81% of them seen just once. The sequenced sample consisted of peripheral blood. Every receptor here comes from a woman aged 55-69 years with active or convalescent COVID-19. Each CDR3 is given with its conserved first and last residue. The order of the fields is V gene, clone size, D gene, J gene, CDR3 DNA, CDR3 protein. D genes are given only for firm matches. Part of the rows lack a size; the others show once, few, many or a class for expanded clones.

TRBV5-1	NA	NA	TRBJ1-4	TGCGCCAGCAGCATGGACGCGAATAATGAAAAACTGTTTTTT	CASSMDANNEKLFF
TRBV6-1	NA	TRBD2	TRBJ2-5	TGTGCCAGCAGTGAAAGTCTACTAGCGGGAGGAAAGACCCAGTACTTC	CASSESLLAGGKTQYF
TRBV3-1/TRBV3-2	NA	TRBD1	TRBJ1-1	TGTGCCAGCAGCCAAGTACCGGACAGGACGAACACTGAAGCTTTCTTT	CASSQVPDRTNTEAFF
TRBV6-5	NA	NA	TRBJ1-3	TGTGCCAGCAGCGCCCTTGCGGCTGGAAACACCATATATTTT	CASSALAAGNTIYF
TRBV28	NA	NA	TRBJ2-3	TGTGCCAGCAGTTTGCGAGGGCCAGATACGCAGTATTTT	CASSLRGPDTQYF
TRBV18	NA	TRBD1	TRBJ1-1	TGTGCCAGCTCACGGCAGGGGGCGTTTATGGGCACTGAAGCTTTCTTT	CASSRQGAFMGTEAFF
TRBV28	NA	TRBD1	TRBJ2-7	TGTGCCAGCAGTACTCCCGGGACAGGGTACGAGCAGTACTTC	CASSTPGTGYEQYF
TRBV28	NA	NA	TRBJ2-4	TGTGCCAGCAGCGTTAGCAGGGTCCGGGCGGCCAAAAACATTCAGTACTTC	CASSVSRVRAAKNIQYF
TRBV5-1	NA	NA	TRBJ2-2	TGCGCCAGCAGCTTGGAAGGGGCTCGCACCGGGGAGCTGTTTTTT	CASSLEGARTGELFF
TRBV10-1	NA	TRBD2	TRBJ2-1	TGCGCCAGTATTAGCGGGCTACGAAACAATGAGCAGTTCTTC	CASISGLRNNEQFF
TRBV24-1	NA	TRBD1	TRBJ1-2	TGTGCCACCACTTCAGGGGGCGTCTATGGCTACACCTTC	CATTSGGVYGYTF
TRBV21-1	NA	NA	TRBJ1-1	TGTGCCAGCAGCAAAGTCGCTTTTGCAGGGTGGAACACTGAAGCTTTCTTT	CASSKVAFAGWNTEAFF
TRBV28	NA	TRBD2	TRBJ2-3	TGTGCCAGCAGTTTATGGGGCGGGGGGGGCACAGATACGCAGTATTTT	CASSLWGGGGTDTQYF
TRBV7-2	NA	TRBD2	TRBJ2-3	TGTGCCAGCAGTTCGGGGGGGACAGATACGCAGTATTTT	CASSSGGTDTQYF
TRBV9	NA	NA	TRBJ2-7	TGTGCCAGCAGCGTAGGGGGCCTAGCCTACGAGCAGTACTTC	CASSVGGLAYEQYF
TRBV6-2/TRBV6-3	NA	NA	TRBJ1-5	TGTGCCAGCAGTTCCTCACTCTTCCGGGGGGATCAGCCCCAGCATTTT	CASSSSLFRGDQPQHF
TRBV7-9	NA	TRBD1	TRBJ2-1	TGTGCCAGCAGCCACATGGGACAGAGAGGGGCCAATGAGCAGTTCTTC	CASSHMGQRGANEQFF
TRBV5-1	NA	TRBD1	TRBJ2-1	TGCGCCAGCAGCTTGGTAGGGACAGGAATGTACAATGAGCAGTTCTTC	CASSLVGTGMYNEQFF
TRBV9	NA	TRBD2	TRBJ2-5	TGTGCCAGCAGCGCCGGCCCTCGGGGGGGCCAAGAGACCCAGTACTTC	CASSAGPRGGQETQYF
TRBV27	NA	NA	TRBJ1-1	TGTGCCAGCAGCCCCCAGGGGATGGAAGCTTTCTTT	CASSPQGMEAFF
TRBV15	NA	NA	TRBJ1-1	TGTGCCACCAGCAGAGATCATAGTAAAGCTTTCTTT	CATSRDHSKAFF
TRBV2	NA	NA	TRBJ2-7	TGTGCCAGCCTACAGAGCTCCTACGAGCAGTACTTC	CASLQSSYEQYF
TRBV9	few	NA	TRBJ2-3	TGTGCCAGCAGCGTAGATTGGGGGGGCACAGATACGCAGTATTTT	CASSVDWGGTDTQYF
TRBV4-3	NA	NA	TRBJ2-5	TGCGCCAGCAGCCAACTAGCGTCACAAGAGACCCAGTACTTC	CASSQLASQETQYF
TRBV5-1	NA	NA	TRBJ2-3	TGCGCCAGCAGCCGGGCAGGGTTCACAGATACGCAGTATTTT	CASSRAGFTDTQYF
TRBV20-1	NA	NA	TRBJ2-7	TGCAGTGCTAGTACAACGGGGTACTACGAGCAGTACTTC	CSASTTGYYEQYF
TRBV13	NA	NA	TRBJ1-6	TGTGCCAGCAGCACACGGACATACAATTCACCCCTCCACTTT	CASSTRTYNSPLHF
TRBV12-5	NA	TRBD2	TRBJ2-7	TGTGCTAGTGGTTTGAGTAGTCGCGGGAGGATCTACGAGCAGTACTTC	CASGLSSRGRIYEQYF
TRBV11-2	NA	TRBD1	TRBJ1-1	TGTGCCAGCAGCTCAAACAGGGGGCGTCGTCAAGCTTTCTTT	CASSSNRGRRQAFF
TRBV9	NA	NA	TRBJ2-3	TGTGCCAGCAGCGTAGGGCTAGTAACAGATACGCAGTATTTT	CASSVGLVTDTQYF
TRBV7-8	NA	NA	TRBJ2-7	TGTGCCAGCAGCTTAGATCGGAGCTCCTACGAGCAGTACTTC	CASSLDRSSYEQYF
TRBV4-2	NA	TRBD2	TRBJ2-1	TGTGCCAGCAGCCAAGATCCAGCGGGAGGTCTCGGAGAGCAGTTCTTC	CASSQDPAGGLGEQFF
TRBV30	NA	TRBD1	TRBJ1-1	TGTGCCTGGGGGACAGGGACGGACACTGAAGCTTTCTTT	CAWGTGTDTEAFF
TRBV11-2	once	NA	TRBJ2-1	TGTGCCAGCAGCTCGGGACTCTCCTACAATGAGCAGTTCTTC	CASSSGLSYNEQFF
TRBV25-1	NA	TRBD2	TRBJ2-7	TGTGCCAGCAGTGAAAGGGTGCGGGAGGGCTACGAGCAGTACTTC	CASSERVREGYEQYF
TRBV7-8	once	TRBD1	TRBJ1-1	TGTGCCAGCAGCTTATGGGGACAGGGAAACACTGAAGCTTTCTTT	CASSLWGQGNTEAFF
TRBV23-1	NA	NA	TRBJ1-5	TGCGCCAGCGATGGGCCACCAGATGATGGCAATCAGCCCCAGCATTTT	CASDGPPDDGNQPQHF
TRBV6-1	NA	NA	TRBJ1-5	TGTGCCAGCAGTGAAGGGGGACTTAGCAATCAGCCCCAGCATTTT	CASSEGGLSNQPQHF
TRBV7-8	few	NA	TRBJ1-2	TGTGCCAGCAGCCCGAACGTTAGATATGGCTACACCTTC	CASSPNVRYGYTF
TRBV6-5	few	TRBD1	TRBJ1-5	TGTGCCAGCAGGACAGGGTTCTATCAGCCCCAGCATTTT	CASRTGFYQPQHF
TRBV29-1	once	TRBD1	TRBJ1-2	TGCAGCGCCGGACAGGAGACCTATGGCTACACCTTC	CSAGQETYGYTF
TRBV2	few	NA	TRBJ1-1	TGTGCCAGCAGTGCATCGGGGGGGCCCACGAACACTGAAGCTTTCTTT	CASSASGGPTNTEAFF
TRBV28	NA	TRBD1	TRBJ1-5	TGTGCCAGCAGTTCTCACAGGGGCGGGAATCAGCCCCAGCATTTT	CASSSHRGGNQPQHF
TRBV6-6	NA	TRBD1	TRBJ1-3	TGTGCCAGCAGTTCCGGGACAGGCTCTGGAAACACCATATATTTT	CASSSGTGSGNTIYF
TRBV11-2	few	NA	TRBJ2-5	TGTGCCAGCAGCTTAGATGGGGCCATCCAAGAGACCCAGTACTTC	CASSLDGAIQETQYF
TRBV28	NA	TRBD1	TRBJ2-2	TGTGCCAGCAGTTTGGAGGGACAGGGGAACACCGGGGAGCTGTTTTTT	CASSLEGQGNTGELFF
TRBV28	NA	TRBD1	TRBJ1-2	TGTGCCAGCAGTATGACAGGGGGCTATGGCTACACCTTC	CASSMTGGYGYTF
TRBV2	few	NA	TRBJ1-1	TGTGCCAGCAACAGGGATAACACTGAAGCTTTCTTT	CASNRDNTEAFF
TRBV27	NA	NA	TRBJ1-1	TGTGCCAGCACAAGATGGGGAGTCACGGACACTGAAGCTTTCTTT	CASTRWGVTDTEAFF
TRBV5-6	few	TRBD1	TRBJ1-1	TGTGCCAGCAGTTTTTTAGGGACAGAGATTCTGAACACTGAAGCTTTCTTT	CASSFLGTEILNTEAFF
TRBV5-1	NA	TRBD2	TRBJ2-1	TGCGCCAGCAGCGTCAACGGGGGGGCTTACAATGAGCAGTTCTTC	CASSVNGGAYNEQFF
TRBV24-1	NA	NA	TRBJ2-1	TGTGCCACCAGTGATGTGGGACTGCAAATGGGGGATGAGCAGTTCTTC	CATSDVGLQMGDEQFF
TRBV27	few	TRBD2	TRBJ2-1	TGTGCCAGCAGTTTAACTGCCGGGGGAGGGGAGCAGTTCTTC	CASSLTAGGGEQFF
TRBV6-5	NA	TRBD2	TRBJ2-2	TGTGCCAGCACCCGGACTAGCGGGGTCCCCGGGGAGCTGTTTTTT	CASTRTSGVPGELFF
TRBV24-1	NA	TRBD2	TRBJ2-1	TGTGCCACCAGTCGTCTCGGGGGGGCCGCTATCAATGAGCAGTTCTTC	CATSRLGGAAINEQFF
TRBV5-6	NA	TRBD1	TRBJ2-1	TGTGCCAGCAGCTTGACAGGGGATTACAATGAGCAGTTCTTC	CASSLTGDYNEQFF
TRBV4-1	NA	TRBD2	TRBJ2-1	TGCGCCAGCAGCCAACTAGCGGGGGGACCCTACAATGAGCAGTTCTTC	CASSQLAGGPYNEQFF